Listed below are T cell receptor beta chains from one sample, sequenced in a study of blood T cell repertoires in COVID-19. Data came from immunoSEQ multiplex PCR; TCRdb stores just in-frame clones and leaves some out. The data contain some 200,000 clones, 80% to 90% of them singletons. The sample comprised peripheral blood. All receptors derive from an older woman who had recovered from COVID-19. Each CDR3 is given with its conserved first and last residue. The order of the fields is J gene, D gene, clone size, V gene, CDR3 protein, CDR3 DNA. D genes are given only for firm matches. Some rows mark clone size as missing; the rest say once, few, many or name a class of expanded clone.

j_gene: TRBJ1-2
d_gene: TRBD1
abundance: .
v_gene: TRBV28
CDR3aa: CASNRGTYGYTF
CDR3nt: TGTGCCAGCAACAGGGGAACTTATGGCTACACCTTC

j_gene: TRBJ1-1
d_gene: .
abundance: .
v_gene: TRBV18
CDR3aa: CASSPGGVNTEAFF
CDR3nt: TGTGCCAGCTCACCAGGGGGGGTGAACACTGAAGCTTTCTTT

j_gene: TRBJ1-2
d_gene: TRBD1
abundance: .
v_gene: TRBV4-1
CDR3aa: CASYHTGTGTYGYTF
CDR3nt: TGCGCCAGCTACCATACCGGGACAGGGACCTATGGCTACACCTTC

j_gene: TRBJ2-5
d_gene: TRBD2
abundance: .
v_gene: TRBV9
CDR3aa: CASSPSGGRETQYF
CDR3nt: TGTGCCAGCAGCCCGAGCGGGGGGCGGGAGACCCAGTACTTC

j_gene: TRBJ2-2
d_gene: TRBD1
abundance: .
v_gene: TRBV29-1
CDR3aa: CSAGQAYTGELFF
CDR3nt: TGCAGCGCCGGACAGGCCTACACCGGGGAGCTGTTTTTT

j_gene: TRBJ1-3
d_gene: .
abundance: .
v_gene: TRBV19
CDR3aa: CATANRAGNTIYF
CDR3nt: TGTGCCACTGCGAACAGGGCTGGAAACACCATATATTTT

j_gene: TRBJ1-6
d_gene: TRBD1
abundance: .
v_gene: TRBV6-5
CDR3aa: CASGDRGRYNSPLHF
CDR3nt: TGTGCCAGCGGCGACAGGGGTAGGTATAATTCACCCCTCCACTTT

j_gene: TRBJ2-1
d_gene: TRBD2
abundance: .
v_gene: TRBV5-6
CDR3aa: CASTPPRGVYNEQFF
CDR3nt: TGTGCCAGCACCCCCCCGCGGGGGGTTTACAATGAGCAGTTCTTC

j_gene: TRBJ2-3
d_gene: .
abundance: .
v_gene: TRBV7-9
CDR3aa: CASSLAAGTGTDTQYF
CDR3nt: TGTGCCAGCAGCTTAGCGGCGGGGACGGGCACAGATACGCAGTATTTT

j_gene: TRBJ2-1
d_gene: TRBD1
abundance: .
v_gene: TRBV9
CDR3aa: CASSVTDRPNYNEQFF
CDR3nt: TGTGCCAGCAGCGTAACGGACAGGCCAAACTACAATGAGCAGTTCTTC

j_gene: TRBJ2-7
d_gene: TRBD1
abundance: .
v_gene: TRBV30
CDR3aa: CAWSVKGQGYEQYF
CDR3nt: TGTGCCTGGAGTGTAAAGGGACAGGGCTACGAGCAGTACTTC

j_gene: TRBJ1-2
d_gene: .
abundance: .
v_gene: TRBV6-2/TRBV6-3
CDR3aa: CASSGGYYGYTF
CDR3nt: TGTGCCAGCAGTGGCGGCTACTATGGCTACACCTTC

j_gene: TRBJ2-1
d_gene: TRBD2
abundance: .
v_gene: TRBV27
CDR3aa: CASSLGGGSYNEQFF
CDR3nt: TGTGCCAGCAGTTTAGGGGGGGGCTCCTACAATGAGCAGTTCTTC

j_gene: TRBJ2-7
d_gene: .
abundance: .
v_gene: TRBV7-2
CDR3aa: CASSPARGGYEQYF
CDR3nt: TGTGCCAGCAGCCCCGCCAGAGGGGGATACGAGCAGTACTTC

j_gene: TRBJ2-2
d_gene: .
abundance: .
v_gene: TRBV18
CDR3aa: CASSPAVSGELFF
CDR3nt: TGTGCCAGCTCACCAGCGGTATCCGGGGAGCTGTTTTTT

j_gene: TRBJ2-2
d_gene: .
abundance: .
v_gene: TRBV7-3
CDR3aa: CASSPQNSRNTGELFF
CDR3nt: TGTGCCAGCAGCCCTCAGAATAGCCGGAACACCGGGGAGCTGTTTTTT

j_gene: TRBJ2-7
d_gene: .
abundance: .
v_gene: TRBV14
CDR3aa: CASSQDAQGSSYEQYF
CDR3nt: TGTGCCAGCAGCCAAGATGCTCAGGGGAGCTCCTACGAGCAGTACTTC

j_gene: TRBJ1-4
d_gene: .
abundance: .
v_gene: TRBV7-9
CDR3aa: CASTQGGGANEKLFF
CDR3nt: TGTGCCAGCACCCAGGGAGGGGGAGCTAATGAAAAACTGTTTTTT

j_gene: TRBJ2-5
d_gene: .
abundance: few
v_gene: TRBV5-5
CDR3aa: CASSRGDRETQYF
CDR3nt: TGTGCCAGCAGCCGCGGAGACAGAGAGACCCAGTACTTC

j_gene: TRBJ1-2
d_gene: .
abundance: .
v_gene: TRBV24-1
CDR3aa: CATSDGGANYGYTF
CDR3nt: TGTGCCACCAGTGATGGGGGGGCTAACTATGGCTACACCTTC

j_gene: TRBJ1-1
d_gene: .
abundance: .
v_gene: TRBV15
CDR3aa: CAIGRFRVPEAFF
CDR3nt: TGTGCCATTGGGAGGTTCCGGGTCCCTGAAGCTTTCTTT

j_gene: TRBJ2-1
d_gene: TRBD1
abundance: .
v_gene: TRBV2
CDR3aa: CASSGTGSYNEQFF
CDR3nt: TGTGCCAGCAGTGGGACAGGGTCCTACAATGAGCAGTTCTTC

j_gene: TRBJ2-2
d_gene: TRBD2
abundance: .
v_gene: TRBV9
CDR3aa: CASSAPLAGEDTGELFF
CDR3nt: TGTGCCAGCAGCGCTCCACTAGCGGGGGAGGACACCGGGGAGCTGTTTTTT

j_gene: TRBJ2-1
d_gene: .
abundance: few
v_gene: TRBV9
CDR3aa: CASSVDVVAVEQFF
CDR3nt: TGTGCCAGCAGCGTAGACGTGGTTGCGGTTGAGCAGTTCTTC

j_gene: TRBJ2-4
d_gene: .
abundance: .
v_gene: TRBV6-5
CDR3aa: CASSYSPGDKNIQYF
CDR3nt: TGTGCCAGCAGTTACTCGCCAGGGGACAAAAACATTCAGTACTTC

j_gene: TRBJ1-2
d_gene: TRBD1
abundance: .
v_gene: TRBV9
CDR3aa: CASSAGTGWAYGYTF
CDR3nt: TGTGCCAGCAGCGCCGGGACAGGTTGGGCCTATGGCTACACCTTC

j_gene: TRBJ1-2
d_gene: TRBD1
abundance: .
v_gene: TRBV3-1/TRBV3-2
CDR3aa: CASGTGTGVYGYTF
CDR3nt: TGTGCCAGCGGCACCGGGACAGGGGTTTATGGCTACACCTTC

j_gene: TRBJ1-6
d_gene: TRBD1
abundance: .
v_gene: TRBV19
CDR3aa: CASSPTGGAYSPLHF
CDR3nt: TGTGCCAGTAGTCCTACAGGGGGCGCCTATTCACCCCTCCACTTT

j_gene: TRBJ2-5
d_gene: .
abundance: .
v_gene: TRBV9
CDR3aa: CASSPRLEEETQYF
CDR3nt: TGTGCCAGCAGCCCCCGACTAGAGGAAGAGACCCAGTACTTC

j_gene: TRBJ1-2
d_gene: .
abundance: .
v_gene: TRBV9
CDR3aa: CASSAEAQLNYGYTF
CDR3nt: TGTGCCAGCAGCGCCGAGGCCCAGCTGAACTATGGCTACACCTTC

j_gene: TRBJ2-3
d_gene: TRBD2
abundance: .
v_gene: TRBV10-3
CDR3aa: CAISPAEGTIAGTQYF
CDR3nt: TGTGCCATCAGTCCGGCGGAAGGGACTATAGCAGGTACGCAGTATTTT

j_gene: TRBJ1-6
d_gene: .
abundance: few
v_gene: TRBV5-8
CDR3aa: CASSFGRSRGSPLHF
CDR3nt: TGTGCCAGCAGCTTCGGGCGAAGTCGAGGGTCACCCCTCCACTTT

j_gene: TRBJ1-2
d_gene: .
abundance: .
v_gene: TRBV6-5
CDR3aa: CASRETDHYGYTF
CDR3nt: TGTGCCAGCAGGGAGACAGACCACTATGGCTACACCTTC

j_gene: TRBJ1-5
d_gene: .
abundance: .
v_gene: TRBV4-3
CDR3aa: CASSQDSAGGQPQHF
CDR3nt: TGCGCCAGCAGCCAAGATAGTGCAGGAGGCCAGCCCCAGCATTTT

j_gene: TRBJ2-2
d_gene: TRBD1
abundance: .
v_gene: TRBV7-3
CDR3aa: CASSKDRVGGELFF
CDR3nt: TGTGCCAGCAGCAAGGACAGGGTCGGCGGGGAGCTGTTTTTT

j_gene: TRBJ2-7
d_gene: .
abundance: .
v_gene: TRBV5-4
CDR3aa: CASSSTSYEQYF
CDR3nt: TGTGCCAGCAGCTCGACTAGCTACGAGCAGTACTTC

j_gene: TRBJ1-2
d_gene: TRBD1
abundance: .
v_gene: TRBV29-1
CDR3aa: CSVGDRGMSDGYTF
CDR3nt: TGCAGCGTTGGGGACAGGGGAATGTCGGATGGCTACACCTTC

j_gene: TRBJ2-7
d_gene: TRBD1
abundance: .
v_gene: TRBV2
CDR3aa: CASRLGQGASEQYF
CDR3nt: TGTGCCAGCAGGCTGGGACAGGGGGCAAGCGAGCAGTACTTC

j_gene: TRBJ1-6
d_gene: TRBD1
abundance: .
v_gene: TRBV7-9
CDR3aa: CASTRDSNNSPLHF
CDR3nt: TGTGCCAGCACCAGGGACAGCAATAATTCACCCCTCCACTTT

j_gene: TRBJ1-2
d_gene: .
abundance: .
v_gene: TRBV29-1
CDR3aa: CSVPSSRARATPNYGYTF
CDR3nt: TGCAGCGTTCCCTCCTCTCGGGCGCGGGCTACACCTAACTATGGCTACACCTTC

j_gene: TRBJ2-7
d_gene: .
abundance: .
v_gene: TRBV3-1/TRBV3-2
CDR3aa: CASSPKTGGLRKYF
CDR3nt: TGTGCCAGCAGCCCGAAGACAGGCGGATTGAGAAAGTACTTC

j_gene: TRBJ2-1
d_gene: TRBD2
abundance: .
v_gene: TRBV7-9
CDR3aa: CASTIGTSAVYSYNEQFF
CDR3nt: TGTGCCAGCACCATAGGGACTAGCGCGGTCTACTCCTACAATGAGCAGTTCTTC

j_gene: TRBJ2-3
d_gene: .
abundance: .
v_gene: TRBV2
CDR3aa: CAGTRSDTQYF
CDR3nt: TGTGCCGGCACCAGGTCGGATACGCAGTATTTT

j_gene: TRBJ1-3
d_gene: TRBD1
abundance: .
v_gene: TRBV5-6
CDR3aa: CASSLDRGGNTIYF
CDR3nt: TGTGCCAGCAGCTTGGACAGGGGTGGAAACACCATATATTTT

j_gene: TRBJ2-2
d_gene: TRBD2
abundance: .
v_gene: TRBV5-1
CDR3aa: CASSPSGTSGGGTGELFF
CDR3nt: TGCGCCAGCAGCCCATCCGGGACTAGCGGGGGAGGAACCGGGGAGCTGTTTTTT

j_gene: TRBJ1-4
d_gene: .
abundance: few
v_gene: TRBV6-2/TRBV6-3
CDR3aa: CASSYTGKEKLFF
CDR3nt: TGTGCCAGCAGTTATACAGGGAAGGAAAAACTGTTTTTT

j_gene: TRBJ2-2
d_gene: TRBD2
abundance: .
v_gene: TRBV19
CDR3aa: CASSIPAGADFNTGELFF
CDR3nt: TGTGCCAGTAGTATCCCAGCGGGGGCGGATTTCAACACCGGGGAGCTGTTTTTT